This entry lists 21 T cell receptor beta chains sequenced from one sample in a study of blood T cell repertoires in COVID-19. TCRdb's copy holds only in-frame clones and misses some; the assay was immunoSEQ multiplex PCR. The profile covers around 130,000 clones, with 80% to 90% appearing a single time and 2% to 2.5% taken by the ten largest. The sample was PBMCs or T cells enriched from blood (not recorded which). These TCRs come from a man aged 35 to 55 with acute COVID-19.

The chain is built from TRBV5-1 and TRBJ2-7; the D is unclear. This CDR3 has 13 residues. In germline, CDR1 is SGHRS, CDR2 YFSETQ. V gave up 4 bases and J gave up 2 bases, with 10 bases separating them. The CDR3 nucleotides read TGCGCCAGCAGCCCAGACACTCCCTACGAGCAGTACTTC. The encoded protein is CASSPDTPYEQYF.

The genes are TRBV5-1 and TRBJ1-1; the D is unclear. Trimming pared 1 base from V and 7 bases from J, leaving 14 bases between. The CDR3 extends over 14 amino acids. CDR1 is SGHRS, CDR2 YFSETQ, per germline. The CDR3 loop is CASSLHRRSGEAFF. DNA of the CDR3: TGCGCCAGCAGCTTGCATCGCAGGTCTGGTGAAGCTTTCTTT.

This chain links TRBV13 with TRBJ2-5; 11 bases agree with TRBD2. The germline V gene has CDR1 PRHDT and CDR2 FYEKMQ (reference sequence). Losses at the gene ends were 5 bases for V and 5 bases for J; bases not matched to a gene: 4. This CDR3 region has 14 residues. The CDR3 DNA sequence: TGTGCCAGCAGCGGACTAGCGGGTAGGGAGACCCAGTACTTC. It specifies CASSGLAGRETQYF. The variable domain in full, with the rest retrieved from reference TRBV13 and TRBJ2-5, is AAGVIQSPRHLIKEKRETATLKCYPIPRHDTVYWYQQGPGQDPQFLISFYEKMQSDKGSIPDRFSAQQFSDYHSELNMSSLELGDSALYFCASSGLAGRETQYFGPGTRLLVL.

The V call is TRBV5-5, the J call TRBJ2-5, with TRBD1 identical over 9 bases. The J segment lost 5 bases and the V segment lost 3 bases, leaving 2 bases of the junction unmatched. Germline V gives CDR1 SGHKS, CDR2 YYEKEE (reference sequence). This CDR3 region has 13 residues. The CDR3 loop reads CASSSGQGETQYF. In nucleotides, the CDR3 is TGTGCCAGCAGCTCCGGACAGGGGGAGACCCAGTACTTC.

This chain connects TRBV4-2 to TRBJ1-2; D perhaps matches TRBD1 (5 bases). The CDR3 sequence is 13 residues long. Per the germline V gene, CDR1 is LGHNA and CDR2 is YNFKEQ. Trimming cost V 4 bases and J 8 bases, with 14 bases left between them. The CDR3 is CASSPEGEGGYTF. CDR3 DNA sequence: TGTGCCAGCAGCCCCGAAGGGGAGGGCGGCTACACCTTC.

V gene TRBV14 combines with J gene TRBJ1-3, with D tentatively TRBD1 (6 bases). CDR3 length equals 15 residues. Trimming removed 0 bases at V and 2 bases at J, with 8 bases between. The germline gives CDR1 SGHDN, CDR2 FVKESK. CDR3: CASSQDAGAGNTIYF. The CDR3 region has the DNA TGTGCCAGCAGCCAAGACGCAGGGGCTGGAAACACCATATATTTT.

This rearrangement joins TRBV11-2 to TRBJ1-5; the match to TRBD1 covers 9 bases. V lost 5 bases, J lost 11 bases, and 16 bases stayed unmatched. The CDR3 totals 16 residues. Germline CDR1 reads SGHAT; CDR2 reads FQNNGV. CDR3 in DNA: TGTGCCAGCAGCCCAAGCCGGGACAGGGACGGTGAAGCCCAGCATTTT. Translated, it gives CASSPSRDRDGEAQHF.

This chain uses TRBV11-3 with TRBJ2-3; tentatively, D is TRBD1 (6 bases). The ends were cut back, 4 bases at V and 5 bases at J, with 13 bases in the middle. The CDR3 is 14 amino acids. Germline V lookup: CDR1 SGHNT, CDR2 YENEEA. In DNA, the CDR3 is TGTGCCAGCAGCTCTCAGGGGACCCAAGATACGCAGTATTTT. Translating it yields CASSSQGTQDTQYF. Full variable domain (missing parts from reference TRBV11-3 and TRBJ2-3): EAGVVQSPRYKIIEKKQPVAFWCNPISGHNTLYWYLQNLGQGPELLIRYENEEAVDDSQLPKDRFSAERLKGVDSTLKIQPAELGDSAVYLCASSSQGTQDTQYFGPGTRLTVL.

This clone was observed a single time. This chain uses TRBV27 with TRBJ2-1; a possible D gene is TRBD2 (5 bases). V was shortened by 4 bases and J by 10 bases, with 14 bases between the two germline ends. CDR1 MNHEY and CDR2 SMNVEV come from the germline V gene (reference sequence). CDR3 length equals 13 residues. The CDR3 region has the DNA TGTGCCAGCAGTTCACCCGGGGAAGCGGAGCAGTTCTTC. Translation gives CASSSPGEAEQFF.

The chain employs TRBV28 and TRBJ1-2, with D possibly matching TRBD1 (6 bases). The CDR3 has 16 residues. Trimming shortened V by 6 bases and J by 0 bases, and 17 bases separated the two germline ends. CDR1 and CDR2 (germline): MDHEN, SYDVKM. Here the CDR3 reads CASSLDSPHSNYGYTF. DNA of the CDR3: TGTGCCAGCAGCTTGGACAGCCCACACTCTAACTATGGCTACACCTTC.

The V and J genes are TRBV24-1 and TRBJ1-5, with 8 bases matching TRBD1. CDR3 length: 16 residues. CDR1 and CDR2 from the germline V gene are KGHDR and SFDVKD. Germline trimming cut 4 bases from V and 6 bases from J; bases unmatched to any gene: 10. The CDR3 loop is CATSENRDRSAQPQHF. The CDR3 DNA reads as TGTGCCACCAGTGAGAACCGGGACAGGTCGGCTCAGCCCCAGCATTTT.

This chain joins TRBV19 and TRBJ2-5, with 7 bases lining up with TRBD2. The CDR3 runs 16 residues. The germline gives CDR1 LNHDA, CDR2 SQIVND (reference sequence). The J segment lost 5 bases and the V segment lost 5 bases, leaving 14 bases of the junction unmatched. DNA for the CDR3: TGTGCCAGTAGTTCCCTGGCGGGAGAGTCCAGGGAGACCCAGTACTTC. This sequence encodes CASSSLAGESRETQYF.

CDR3 amino acids: CASSLEAVYNEQFF. CDR3 in DNA: TGTGCCAGCAGCTTGGAAGCGGTCTACAATGAGCAGTTCTTC. The chain recombines TRBV5-4 with TRBJ2-1; possible D gene TRBD2, 5 bases. Germline V gene lookup returns CDR1 SGHNT and CDR2 YYREEE (reference sequence). This CDR3 has 14 amino acids. V was shortened by 0 bases and J by 3 bases, with 7 bases between the two germline ends.

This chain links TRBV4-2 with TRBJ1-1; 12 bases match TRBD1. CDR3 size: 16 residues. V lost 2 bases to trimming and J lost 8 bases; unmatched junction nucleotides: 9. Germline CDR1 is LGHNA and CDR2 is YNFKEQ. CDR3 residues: CASSQPRGQGAGEAFF. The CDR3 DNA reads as TGTGCCAGCAGCCAACCTAGGGGACAGGGGGCAGGGGAAGCTTTCTTT.

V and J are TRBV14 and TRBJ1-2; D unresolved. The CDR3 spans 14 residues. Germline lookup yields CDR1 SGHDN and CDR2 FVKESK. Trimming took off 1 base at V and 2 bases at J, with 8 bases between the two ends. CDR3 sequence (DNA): TGTGCCAGCAGCCAAGGGGCAGGCAACTATGGCTACACCTTC. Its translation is CASSQGAGNYGYTF.

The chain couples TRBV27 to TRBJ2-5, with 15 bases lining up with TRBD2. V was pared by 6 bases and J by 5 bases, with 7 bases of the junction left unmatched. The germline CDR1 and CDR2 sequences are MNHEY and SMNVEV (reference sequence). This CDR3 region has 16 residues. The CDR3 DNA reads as TGTGCCAGCAGCGGGACTAGCGGGGGGCCTGGGGAGACCCAGTACTTC. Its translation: CASSGTSGGPGETQYF.

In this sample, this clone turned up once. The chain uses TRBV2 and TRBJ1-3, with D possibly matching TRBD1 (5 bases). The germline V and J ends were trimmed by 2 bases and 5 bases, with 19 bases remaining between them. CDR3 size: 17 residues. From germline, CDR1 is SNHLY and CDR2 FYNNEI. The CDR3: CASSERWGDSLRNTIYF. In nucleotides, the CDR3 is TGTGCCAGCAGTGAACGATGGGGGGATAGCCTACGAAACACCATATATTTT.

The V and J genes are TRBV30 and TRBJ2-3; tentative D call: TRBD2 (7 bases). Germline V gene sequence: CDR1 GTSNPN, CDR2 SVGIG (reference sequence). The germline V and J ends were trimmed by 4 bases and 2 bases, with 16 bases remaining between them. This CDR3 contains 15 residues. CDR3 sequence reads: CAWTGGAVNTDTQYF. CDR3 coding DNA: TGTGCCTGGACTGGGGGGGCGGTTAACACAGATACGCAGTATTTT. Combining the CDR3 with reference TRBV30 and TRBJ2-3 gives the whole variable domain SQTIHQWPATLVQPVGSPLSLECTVEGTSNPNLYWYRQAAGRGLQLLFYSVGIGQISSEVPQNLSASRPQDRQFILSSKKLLLSDSGFYLCAWTGGAVNTDTQYFGPGTRLTVL.

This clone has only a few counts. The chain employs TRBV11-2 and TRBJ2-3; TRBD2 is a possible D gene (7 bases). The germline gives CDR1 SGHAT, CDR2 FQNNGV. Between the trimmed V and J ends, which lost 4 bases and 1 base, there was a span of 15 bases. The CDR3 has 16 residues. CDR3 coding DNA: TGTGCCAGCAGCTCCGGCCGGGGGGCCGGCACAGATACGCAGTATTTT. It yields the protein CASSSGRGAGTDTQYF.

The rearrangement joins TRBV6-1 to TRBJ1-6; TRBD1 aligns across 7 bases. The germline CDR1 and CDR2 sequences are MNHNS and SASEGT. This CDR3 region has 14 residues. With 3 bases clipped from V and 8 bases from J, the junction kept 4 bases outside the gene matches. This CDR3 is CASSETGLDSPLHF. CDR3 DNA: TGTGCCAGCAGTGAGACAGGGTTGGATTCACCCCTCCACTTT.

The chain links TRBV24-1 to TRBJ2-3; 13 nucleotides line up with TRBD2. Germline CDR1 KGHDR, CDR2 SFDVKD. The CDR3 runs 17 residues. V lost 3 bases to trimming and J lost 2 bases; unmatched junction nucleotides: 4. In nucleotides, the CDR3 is TGTGCCACCAGTGATACCACTAGCGGGGGGGACACAGATACGCAGTATTTT. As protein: CATSDTTSGGDTDTQYF.